These T cell receptor beta chains were read from a single sample in a study of T cell repertoires in cytomegalovirus infection. These receptors have no identified antigens. TCRdb re-called the reads with MiXCR, one entry per CDR3 protein. The sample consists of 900,000 to 950,000 distinct CDR3 sequences, less than 35% of them appearing once. Sequences were derived from cultured CD8+ T cells from PBMCs, sampled from culture after CMV antigen stimulation. The receptors were sampled from a human donor in good health (CMV status not recorded). Some clones in this sample may be carry-over from other donors' samples. Both conserved end residues are part of each CDR3. A D gene is named only where the DNA matches it firmly. The listing skips clone size in some rows; elsewhere it reads once, few, many or a size class.

j_gene	v_gene	d_gene	abundance	CDR3nt	CDR3aa
TRBJ1-2	TRBV6-6	-	-	TGTGCCAGCAGTCCCCTAGGGCTTTTTGGCTACACCTTC	CASSPLGLFGYTF
TRBJ2-7	TRBV7-9	-	-	TGTGCCAGCAGCTTAATTCGGACGTCGGACGAGCAGTACTTC	CASSLIRTSDEQYF
TRBJ2-3	TRBV12-3/TRBV12-4	TRBD2	few	TGTGCCAGCAGTCCCCCTCGGGGGGGGGCCGCGACAGATACGCAGTATTTT	CASSPPRGGAATDTQYF
TRBJ2-1	TRBV28	-	few	TGTGCCAGCAGTTTGCGGGGCCTTAACTACAATGAGCAGTTCTTC	CASSLRGLNYNEQFF
TRBJ1-2	TRBV7-2	TRBD1	many	TGTGCCAGCAGCACGGGACAGATTCTCTATGGCTACACCTTC	CASSTGQILYGYTF
TRBJ1-1	TRBV7-2	-	-	TGTGCCAGCAGCTTAGAGTTGGCAGGATGGAACACTGAAGCTTTCTTT	CASSLELAGWNTEAFF
TRBJ2-1	TRBV27	TRBD2	-	TGTGCCAGCAGTTTGGGGTTGGTTGGCGGGGGGCTCTCCTACAATGAGCAGTTCTTC	CASSLGLVGGGLSYNEQFF
TRBJ2-1	TRBV7-8	TRBD2	few	TGTGCCAGCAGCTTTATGGCTAGCGGGGGCTTCAGCTCCTACAATGAGCAGTTCTTC	CASSFMASGGFSSYNEQFF
TRBJ1-3	TRBV7-2	-	many	TGTGCCAGCAGCTTGGCCGTAGACTCTGGAAACACCATATATTTT	CASSLAVDSGNTIYF
TRBJ2-7	TRBV11-3	-	-	TGTGCCAGCAGCCCCGGGGCCCTCGGGGAGCAGTACTTC	CASSPGALGEQYF
TRBJ1-5	TRBV19	-	few	TGTGCCAGTAGTATCGAGGGCATCGGGGACAATCAGCCCCAGCATTTT	CASSIEGIGDNQPQHF
TRBJ2-2	TRBV4-3	-	-	TGCGCCAGAAGTCCCCGAGGCGGGAACACCGGGGAGCTGTTTTTT	CARSPRGGNTGELFF
TRBJ2-2	TRBV14	-	many	TGTGCCAGCAGCCAAGCGGTCGGGCCCACCGGGGAGCTGTTTTTT	CASSQAVGPTGELFF
TRBJ2-1	TRBV7-6	-	many	TGTGCCAGCAGCTTCGCATGGGACAATGAGCAGTTCTTC	CASSFAWDNEQFF
TRBJ1-2	TRBV11-2	-	once	TGTGCCAGCAGCTTAAACGCTAACTGTGGCTACACCTTC	CASSLNANCGYTF
TRBJ1-4	TRBV13	-	-	TGTGCCAGCAGCGCGGGACACTCTAATGAAAAACTGTTTTTT	CASSAGHSNEKLFF
TRBJ2-2	TRBV16	TRBD1	few	TGTGCCAGCAGCCAATACAGGGGCCCGAACACCGGGGAGCTGTTTTTT	CASSQYRGPNTGELFF
TRBJ1-1	TRBV5-1	-	few	TGCGCCAGCAGAACCGACAAGAACACTGAAGCTTTCTTT	CASRTDKNTEAFF
TRBJ2-1	TRBV6-2/TRBV6-3	TRBD1	-	TGTGCCAGCAGTACCCGGGACAGGGGAGGTCCCAATGAGCAGTTCTTC	CASSTRDRGGPNEQFF
TRBJ1-5	TRBV4-1	TRBD1	-	TGCGCCAACAGCCAAGATCGTGGGACAGGGAGTCAGCCCCAGCATTTT	CANSQDRGTGSQPQHF
TRBJ1-2	TRBV4-1	-	-	TGCGCCAGCAGCCAAGATGGGAGGGGAGATGGCTACACCTTC	CASSQDGRGDGYTF
TRBJ1-2	TRBV7-9	TRBD1	many	TGTGCCAGCAGCCCCCCCGGACAGGACGCTTATGGCTACACCTTC	CASSPPGQDAYGYTF
TRBJ1-2	TRBV18	-	-	TGTGCCAGCTCACCACCGGAGACATATTATGATGGCTACACCTTC	CASSPPETYYDGYTF
TRBJ2-5	TRBV11-2	-	-	TGTGCCAGCAGCTTAGGAGGGAGAACGTGGGAGACCCAGTACTTC	CASSLGGRTWETQYF
TRBJ2-3	TRBV7-6	-	few	TGTGCCAGCAGTCGTAGATGGGGGTCCACAGATACGCAGTATTTT	CASSRRWGSTDTQYF
TRBJ1-1	TRBV12-5	-	few	TGTGCTAGTGGTTGGGGGGGAATGAACACTGAAGCTTTCTTT	CASGWGGMNTEAFF
TRBJ1-1	TRBV19	-	-	TGTGCCAGTAGGAACCTGAACACTGAAGCTTTCTTT	CASRNLNTEAFF
TRBJ1-5	TRBV28	-	-	TGTGCCAGCAGATCGTTGGTAGGCAATCAGCCCCAGCATTTT	CASRSLVGNQPQHF
TRBJ2-3	TRBV27	TRBD2	-	TGTGCCAGCAGTTTAGACCAGCGGGGGGACACAGATACGCAGTATTTT	CASSLDQRGDTDTQYF
TRBJ2-1	TRBV27	-	once	TGTGCCAGCAGTTTCCAACAGGGCTTGGATGAGCAGTTCTTC	CASSFQQGLDEQFF
TRBJ2-1	TRBV19	-	-	TGTGCCAGTATCGGAGAGGTCGGTGAGCAGTTCTTC	CASIGEVGEQFF